The source of this T cell receptor (beta chain) is a study of beta chain features in type 1 diabetes. cDNA synthesis used the whole RNA isolate, giving expressed TCRB sequences. Repertoires were generated with immunoSEQ multiplex PCR, while TCRdb's copy carries only in-frame clones and drops some. The top ten clones hold around 0.45% of a sample with 300,000 or so clones, roughly 8% of them seen once. CDR1 and CDR2 (germline): LNHNV, YYDKDF (reference sequence). V shed 0 bases and J shed 0 bases, with 9 bases lying between them. The CDR3 totals 16 residues. This TCR derives from a woman in her late teens or twenties in good health. This rearrangement joins TRBV15 to TRBJ2-1; no definite D call. Material: central memory CD4+ T cells from blood. The CDR3 sequence: CATSRDSSSSYNEQFF. For the CDR3, the DNA is TGTGCCACCAGCAGAGATTCTTCGAGCTCCTACAATGAGCAGTTCTTC.